The next 16 T cell receptor beta chains were all read from a single sample in a study of OX40 agonist ivuxolimab in advanced cancers. Profiling relied on immunoSEQ multiplex PCR, and the TCRdb table lists in-frame clones only, not all of them. Altogether more than 70,000 clones are present, approximately 85% being singletons, with the ten largest covering 25%. Sequences were derived from CD4+ or CD8+ T cells sorted from blood, sampled in a trial of the OX40 agonist ivuxolimab. The source is an adult with an advanced solid tumor such as melanoma, head and neck, liver or kidney cancer.

The rearrangement links TRBV9 to TRBJ2-1; 10 nucleotides line up with TRBD2. The CDR3 is 16 amino acids. Germline CDR1 reads SGDLS; CDR2 reads YYNGEE. After removal of 4 bases from V and 5 bases from J, the junction contained 9 bases not matched to a gene. Here the CDR3 DNA reads TGTGCCAGCAGCTTATCGACTAGCGGGTCTGACAATGAGCAGTTCTTC. It translates to CASSLSTSGSDNEQFF.

On this clone: Other DNA variants within this sample encode the same CDR3. In nucleotides, the CDR3 is TGTGCCAGCAGCCCTGCAGGGAGTTCCTACGAGCAGTACTTC. Amino acids: CASSPAGSSYEQYF. The J gene is TRBJ2-7, the V gene TRBV7-2; D may be TRBD1 or TRBD2 (5 bases each). Trimming stripped 5 bases from V and 1 base from J, with 12 bases between. From germline, CDR1 is SGHTA and CDR2 FQGNSA. This CDR3 has 14 residues.

This chain connects TRBV7-9 to TRBJ2-1; D is uncertain. The germline V and J ends were trimmed by 5 bases and 7 bases, with 18 bases remaining between them. Germline CDR1 reads SEHNR; CDR2 reads FQNEAQ (reference sequence). The CDR3 runs to 15 residues. For the CDR3, the DNA is TGTGCCAGCAGCCCCCTAGGCCTGGAGACGAATGAGCAGTTCTTC. Amino acids: CASSPLGLETNEQFF.

The chain uses TRBV18 and TRBJ2-2; 8 bases align to TRBD1. Germline V gene lookup returns CDR1 KGHSH and CDR2 LQKENI. The CDR3 totals 16 residues. Trimming took 0 bases from V and 3 from J; bases not matched to a gene: 3. Written as DNA, the CDR3 is TGTGCCAGCTCACCACCGAACAGGGGGGACACCGGGGAGCTGTTTTTT. Residues: CASSPPNRGDTGELFF.

This rearrangement joins TRBV19 to TRBJ2-7; TRBD2 agrees at 8 bases. V dropped 3 bases and J dropped 1; count of bases not matched to a gene: 14. The CDR3 loop spans 18 amino acids. From germline, CDR1 is LNHDA and CDR2 SQIVND (reference sequence). The chain's CDR3 is CASSMALDSGVKSYEQYF. CDR3 nucleotides: TGTGCCAGTAGTATGGCCTTAGATAGCGGGGTGAAATCCTACGAGCAGTACTTC.

J is TRBJ1-2 and V is TRBV7-9; the D gene is possibly TRBD1 (5 bases). Germline CDR1 and CDR2: SEHNR and FQNEAQ (reference sequence). This CDR3 has 15 amino acids. V was trimmed by 5 bases and J by 3 bases, leaving 16 bases between them. CDR3 in DNA: TGTGCCAGCAGCCACCGGAAGGGGTACGACTATGGCTACACCTTC. Protein product: CASSHRKGYDYGYTF.

The sample holds a few counts of this clone. This chain connects TRBV4-2 to TRBJ1-1; 10 bases align to TRBD1. V shed 4 bases, J shed 4 bases, and the junction held 9 bases outside the gene matches. The CDR3 spans 16 residues. The germline gives CDR1 LGHNA, CDR2 YNFKEQ. This CDR3 is CASSPTTGGLGTEAFF. CDR3 DNA sequence: TGTGCCAGCAGCCCTACGACAGGGGGCCTCGGCACTGAAGCTTTCTTT.

The chain links TRBV10-3 to TRBJ1-2; 8 bases are a match to TRBD1. Germline V gene data show CDR1 as ENHRY and CDR2 as SYGVKD. The CDR3 is 13 residues long. The trim removed 8 bases at V and 5 bases at J, leaving 7 bases unmatched. The DNA of the CDR3 is TGTGCCATCGGGACAGGATTTCAGTATGGCTACACCTTC. Translated: CAIGTGFQYGYTF.

This clone was counted once. V and J are TRBV19 and TRBJ2-7, with a tentative D call TRBD2 (5 bases). The germline gives CDR1 LNHDA, CDR2 SQIVND (reference sequence). This CDR3 has 17 residues. The V and J ends lost 3 bases and 2 bases respectively, with 20 bases between them. CDR3 sequence: CASSIGLGSYETYEQYF. The CDR3 DNA is TGTGCCAGTAGTATTGGTTTGGGGAGCTACGAAACCTACGAGCAGTACTTC.

This clone was observed a single time. J is TRBJ1-1 and V is TRBV5-1, with TRBD1 matching 7 bases. V gave up 4 bases and J gave up 4 bases; unmatched junction bases: 10. This CDR3 has 15 amino acids. The V gene's germline CDR1 is SGHRS and CDR2 YFSETQ. CDR3 residues: CASSSQGAGGTEAFF. The CDR3 bases are TGCGCCAGCAGCAGTCAGGGAGCAGGGGGCACTGAAGCTTTCTTT.

The chain uses TRBV4-1 and TRBJ2-7; D could derive from TRBD1 or TRBD2 (5 bases each). With 6 bases removed from V and 3 bases from J, the gap between germline ends came to 18 bases. The CDR3 covers 15 residues. Per germline, CDR1 MGHRA and CDR2 YSYEKL. The CDR3 here is CASSPTPGRIYEQYF. CDR3 in DNA: TGCGCCAGCAGTCCCACCCCGGGACGCATCTACGAGCAGTACTTC.

The chain joins TRBV11-2 to TRBJ1-6, with D uncertain. Germline V gene sequence: CDR1 SGHAT, CDR2 FQNNGV. This CDR3 region has 14 residues. Trimming shortened V by 2 bases and J by 7 bases, and 9 bases separated the two germline ends. The CDR3 spells CASSLKGRNSPLHF. The CDR3 nucleotides are TGTGCCAGCAGCTTAAAAGGGCGCAATTCACCCCTCCACTTT.

The chain uses TRBV10-3 and TRBJ2-7; TRBD1 agrees at 10 bases. Germline loops: CDR1 ENHRY, CDR2 SYGVKD. The CDR3 totals 16 residues. Losses at the gene ends were 2 bases for V and 3 bases for J; bases not matched to a gene: 7. CDR3 in DNA: TGTGCCATCAGTGAGGGGAGACAGGGGGCGAACTACGAGCAGTACTTC. It specifies CAISEGRQGANYEQYF.

This clone appeared once. The V gene is TRBV30, the J gene TRBJ2-7; 7 positions agree with TRBD1. Per the germline V gene, CDR1 is GTSNPN and CDR2 is SVGIG (reference sequence). J gave up 3 bases and V 3 bases, and 5 bases lay outside the gene matches. CDR3 length equals 13 residues. This chain's CDR3 is CAWSPGQSYEQYF. As DNA, the CDR3 is TGTGCCTGGAGCCCGGGACAGAGCTACGAGCAGTACTTC.

In DNA form, the CDR3 reads TGTGCCAGCAGTGCATTTACCCCGGCCTACAATGAGCAGTTCTTC. This sequence encodes CASSAFTPAYNEQFF. The chain uses TRBV2 and TRBJ2-1, with D unresolved. The CDR3 contains 15 residues. V shed 4 bases and J shed 2 bases, with 12 bases lying between them. Germline V CDR1 and CDR2: SNHLY, FYNNEI.

The rearrangement links TRBV7-8 to TRBJ2-5; a possible D gene is TRBD1 (5 bases). The DNA end lines up better with TRBJ2-7; the J call may be wrong. The germline V gene encodes CDR1 SGHVS and CDR2 FQNEAQ. This CDR3 has 16 residues. The CDR3, as DNA: TGTGCCAGCAGCTTAATGACGGCCCTACAAGGGGACGAGCAGTACTTC. This gives the protein CASSLMTALQGDEQYF.